Listed here are 32 T cell receptor beta chains from one sample, sequenced in a study of blood T cell repertoires in COVID-19. The repertoire was sequenced with immunoSEQ multiplex PCR; TCRdb's copy has only in-frame clones and lacks some. The data hold 130,000 or so clones, with around 89% observed a single time. Sample: peripheral blood. The receptors here all came from a man aged 50-60 years with active or convalescent COVID-19.

The rearrangement joins TRBV6-5 to TRBJ2-2; a weak D match, TRBD1 (6 bases). Trimming removed 5 bases at V and 8 bases at J, with 12 bases between. The germline V gene has CDR1 MNHEY and CDR2 SVGAGI. This CDR3 contains 13 residues. The CDR3 nucleotides are TGTGCCAGCAGTAGACAGGCTGGGGGGGAGCTGTTTTTT. Protein product: CASSRQAGGELFF.

The chain joins TRBV7-8 to TRBJ1-4; D uncertain. CDR1 is SGHVS, CDR2 FQNEAQ, per germline. Trimming removed 0 bases from V and 6 bases from J, with 20 bases in between. The CDR3 totals 18 residues. This chain's CDR3 is CASSLAIFSTEGDEKLFF. For the CDR3, the DNA is TGTGCCAGCAGCTTAGCAATATTTAGTACAGAGGGTGATGAAAAACTGTTTTTT.

J is TRBJ2-7 and V is TRBV5-1, with D tentatively TRBD1 (5 bases). V was trimmed by 1 base and J by 5 bases, leaving 13 bases between them. Germline V gene data show CDR1 as SGHRS and CDR2 as YFSETQ. This CDR3 contains 14 residues. The CDR3 spells CASSLIQGTDEQYF. CDR3 in DNA: TGCGCCAGCAGCTTGATTCAGGGTACGGACGAGCAGTACTTC.

The genes are TRBV11-2 and TRBJ1-4; D might be TRBD1 (5 bases). The length of the CDR3 is 14 residues. Trimming stripped 1 base from V and 4 bases from J, with 7 bases between. Per germline, CDR1 SGHAT and CDR2 FQNNGV. CDR3 residues: CASSLGQGNEKLFF. CDR3 in DNA: TGTGCCAGCAGCTTAGGTCAGGGTAATGAAAAACTGTTTTTT.

This chain links TRBV11-2 with TRBJ2-2; TRBD2 matches at 8 bases. Trimming took 4 bases from V and 5 from J; bases not matched to a gene: 3. The CDR3 has 14 residues. CDR1 and CDR2 from the germline V gene are SGHAT and FQNNGV. The CDR3 reads CASSSGLGTGELFF. Here the CDR3 DNA reads TGTGCCAGCAGCTCGGGACTAGGAACCGGGGAGCTGTTTTTT. The whole variable domain, filled in from reference TRBV11-2 and TRBJ2-2, reads EAGVAQSPRYKIIEKRQSVAFWCNPISGHATLYWYQQILGQGPKLLIQFQNNGVVDDSQLPKDRFSAERLKGVDSTLKIQPAKLEDSAVYLCASSSGLGTGELFFGEGSRLTVL.

CDR3 loop: CASSQEQGWDTIYF. CDR3 nucleotide sequence: TGTGCCAGCAGCCAAGAACAGGGTTGGGACACCATATATTTT. The V gene is TRBV4-2, the J gene TRBJ1-3; tentatively, D is TRBD1 (6 bases). CDR3 length equals 14 residues. Germline CDR1 LGHNA, CDR2 YNFKEQ. V was cut by 0 bases and J by 8 bases, with 11 bases left in between.

This clone has just a few counts. J is TRBJ2-2 and V is TRBV28; D gene ambiguous. Between the trimmed V and J ends, which lost 6 bases and 3 bases, there was a span of 17 bases. CDR3 length equals 16 residues. Germline V gene lookup returns CDR1 MDHEN and CDR2 SYDVKM. The CDR3 DNA follows: TGTGCCAGCAGCAACGGTCCCGACTCATACACCGGGGAGCTGTTTTTT. Amino acids: CASSNGPDSYTGELFF.

The gene calls are TRBV10-1 and TRBJ2-1; no firm D call. Germline values: CDR1 WNHNN, CDR2 SYGVQD (reference sequence). V shed 8 bases and J shed 0 bases, with 11 bases lying between them. The length of the CDR3 is 14 residues. CDR3 nucleotide sequence: TGCGCCAGCGCGAACTTAAGCTCCTACAATGAGCAGTTCTTC. This gives the protein CASANLSSYNEQFF.

The chain combines TRBV30 with TRBJ1-2, with D perhaps TRBD1 (6 bases). This CDR3 region has 12 residues. V dropped 8 bases and J dropped 6 bases, with 16 bases sitting between them. Germline V lookup: CDR1 GTSNPN, CDR2 SVGIG (reference sequence). The CDR3 loop is CASQTGLDGYTF. CDR3 bases: TGTGCCAGCCAAACAGGGTTGGATGGCTACACCTTC.

This clone showed up just a few times. The rearrangement links TRBV6-5 to TRBJ1-1, with unresolved D. The V end lost 8 bases, the J end lost 1 base, and 17 bases lay between the germline ends. The CDR3 consists of 15 residues. In germline, CDR1 is MNHEY, CDR2 SVGAGI. The DNA for the CDR3 is TGTGCCAGCCGAAGTCTGATAGCAGAGAACACTGAAGCTTTCTTT. It yields the protein CASRSLIAENTEAFF.

The chain carries TRBV7-6 and TRBJ2-1; D is undetermined. The CDR3 is 14 amino acids. CDR1 and CDR2 (germline): SGHVS, FNYEAQ. Trimming left V 1 base short and J 5 bases short, with 9 bases between. This CDR3 reads CASSLEYSNNEQFF. The CDR3 DNA reads as TGTGCCAGCAGCTTAGAGTACAGTAACAATGAGCAGTTCTTC.

The J gene is TRBJ2-5, the V gene TRBV4-3; a weak D match, TRBD1 (5 bases). CDR3 length: 15 amino acids. The V and J ends lost 3 bases and 4 bases respectively, with 15 bases between them. From germline, CDR1 is LGHNA and CDR2 YSLEER. The DNA of the CDR3 is TGCGCCAGCAGCCAGGACCAGGGATATGGAGAGACCCAGTACTTC. Its translation is CASSQDQGYGETQYF.

The rearrangement joins TRBV7-2 to TRBJ2-2; 7 bases fit TRBD1. Germline lookup yields CDR1 SGHTA and CDR2 FQGNSA. The CDR3 has 15 amino acids. The trim removed 3 bases at V and 8 bases at J, leaving 9 bases unmatched. The CDR3 DNA reads TGTGCCAGCAGCTTTAAGACAGGGAGCTCAGGGGAGCTGTTTTTT. This codes for CASSFKTGSSGELFF.

The CDR3 protein is CASSLKEGAGNTIYF. In nucleotides, the CDR3 is TGTGCCAGCTCACTGAAGGAGGGTGCTGGAAACACCATATATTTT. V gene TRBV18 combines with J gene TRBJ1-3, with D uncertain. The germline gives CDR1 KGHSH, CDR2 LQKENI. Trimming took off 4 bases at V and 2 bases at J, with 12 bases between the two ends. There are 15 residues in the CDR3.

The chain carries TRBV5-1 and TRBJ2-5; D perhaps matches TRBD1 (5 bases). The CDR3 is made up of 14 amino acids. The germline CDR1 and CDR2 sequences are SGHRS and YFSETQ. V was trimmed by 4 bases and J by 5 bases, leaving 15 bases between them. This CDR3 reads CASSTLWGAETQYF. The CDR3, as DNA: TGCGCCAGCAGCACCTTATGGGGCGCGGAGACCCAGTACTTC.

This clone was recorded once. This chain joins TRBV19 and TRBJ2-2; D is possibly TRBD1 (5 bases). V lost 5 bases and J 2 bases, leaving 9 bases between the germline ends. Germline assignment: CDR1 LNHDA and CDR2 SQIVND (reference sequence). The CDR3 consists of 14 residues. CDR3 sequence: CASSETGNTGELFF. CDR3 coding DNA: TGTGCCAGTAGTGAAACAGGCAACACCGGGGAGCTGTTTTTT.

CDR3 DNA: TGTGCCACCAGTGAACAGGATGGCTACACCTTC. It specifies CATSEQDGYTF. J is TRBJ1-2 and V is TRBV24-1, with D perhaps TRBD1 (5 bases). Germline lookup yields CDR1 KGHDR and CDR2 SFDVKD. The CDR3 has 11 amino acids. Deletions cut 4 bases from V and 6 bases from J, with 5 bases between.

The chain couples TRBV3-1 (or the pseudogene TRBV3-2) to TRBJ2-1; tentative D call: TRBD2 (5 bases). The germline V and J ends were trimmed by 5 bases and 4 bases, with 18 bases remaining between them. The CDR3 extends over 16 amino acids. CDR1 LGHDT and CDR2 YNNKEL come from the germline V gene (reference sequence). The CDR3 nucleotides are TGTGCCAGCAGCGACCATTCCCTCGGGAATTACAATGAGCAGTTCTTC. Translating gives CASSDHSLGNYNEQFF.

J is TRBJ2-7 and V is TRBV24-1; 7 bases line up with TRBD1. V was clipped by 4 bases and J by 7 bases; unmatched bases: 6. The CDR3 is 13 amino acids. The germline CDR1 and CDR2 sequences are KGHDR and SFDVKD. CDR3 protein: CATSDPGGREQYF. In DNA form, the CDR3 reads TGTGCCACCAGTGACCCAGGGGGAAGGGAGCAGTACTTC.

The chain combines TRBV7-9 with TRBJ2-5; possible D gene TRBD2, 5 bases. CDR1 is SEHNR and CDR2 is FQNEAQ in the germline V gene (reference sequence). The CDR3 extends over 15 amino acids. V was cut by 2 bases and J by 6 bases, with 16 bases left in between. The CDR3 loop reads CASSLNRGLLQTQYF. The CDR3 DNA sequence: TGTGCCAGCAGCTTAAATAGAGGGCTCTTACAGACCCAGTACTTC.

In this sample, this clone turned up many times. V is TRBV3-1 (or the pseudogene TRBV3-2) and J is TRBJ2-3; TRBD2 matches at 11 bases. The CDR3 covers 15 residues. Germline-derived CDR1 and CDR2 are LGHDT and YNNKEL (reference sequence). With 4 bases clipped from V and 1 base from J, the junction kept 1 base outside the gene matches. The CDR3 loop is CASSPTSGGTDTQYF. CDR3 coding DNA: TGTGCCAGCAGCCCGACTAGCGGGGGCACAGATACGCAGTATTTT.

This clone was found once. This rearrangement joins TRBV27 to TRBJ1-4, with D unclear. CDR3 length: 15 residues. Germline CDR1 and CDR2: MNHEY and SMNVEV (reference sequence). V lost 4 bases and J lost 3, with 12 bases in between. In DNA form, the CDR3 reads TGTGCCAGCAGTTCGATGCGGACTTCTAATGAAAAACTGTTTTTT. Amino acids: CASSSMRTSNEKLFF.

The rearrangement joins TRBV29-1 to TRBJ2-7; TRBD2 might be the D (6 bases). Germline assignment: CDR1 SQVTM and CDR2 ANQGSEA. There are 13 residues in the CDR3. Trimming left V 6 bases short and J 2 bases short, with 14 bases between. The CDR3 nucleotides are TGCAGCGTCGCCGGGAGCGGACCCTACGAGCAGTACTTC. The encoded protein is CSVAGSGPYEQYF.

This clone occurred a few times. This chain uses TRBV18 with TRBJ1-1; 10 bases map to TRBD1. Looked up from germline, CDR1 is KGHSH and CDR2 is LQKENI. The CDR3 covers 14 residues. J lost 4 bases, V lost 3 bases, and 2 bases had no gene match. The CDR3: CASSPRDRGTEAFF. The CDR3 DNA is TGTGCCAGCTCACCCCGGGACAGGGGCACTGAAGCTTTCTTT.

V gene TRBV19 combines with J gene TRBJ2-7, with D possibly matching TRBD2 (6 bases). Germline-derived CDR1 and CDR2 are LNHDA and SQIVND (reference sequence). The CDR3 consists of 15 residues. V dropped 3 bases and J dropped 0 bases, with 12 bases sitting between them. DNA for the CDR3: TGTGCCAGTAGTATCGGGGGACCGAGCTCCTACGAGCAGTACTTC. Residues: CASSIGGPSSYEQYF.

The chain couples TRBV6-5 to TRBJ2-1; 9 bases match TRBD2. Germline CDR1 reads MNHEY; CDR2 reads SVGAGI. V trimming: 8 bases; J trimming: 8 bases; junction bases outside the gene matches: 7. The CDR3 is 13 residues long. The DNA for the CDR3 is TGTGCCAGCGGACGCGGGAGGGGTGATGAGCAGTTCTTC. This encodes CASGRGRGDEQFF.

V usage is TRBV4-3 and J usage is TRBJ1-2, with 7 bases aligning to TRBD1. The CDR3 loop spans 17 amino acids. Germline CDR1 LGHNA, CDR2 YSLEER. Trimming took 0 bases from V and 1 from J; bases not matched to a gene: 8. This chain's CDR3 is CASSQDWVQGGNYGYTF. In nucleotides, the CDR3 is TGCGCCAGCAGCCAAGATTGGGTCCAGGGGGGTAACTATGGCTACACCTTC.

This sequence joins TRBV6-1 and TRBJ2-1, with 11 bases lining up with TRBD2. The germline CDR1 and CDR2 sequences are MNHNS and SASEGT. CDR3 length: 19 amino acids. V dropped 3 bases and J dropped 2; count of bases not matched to a gene: 12. CDR3: CASSEGRGVAGGPYNEQFF. In nucleotides, the CDR3 is TGTGCCAGCAGTGAGGGAAGGGGGGTAGCGGGAGGGCCCTACAATGAGCAGTTCTTC.

The J gene is TRBJ2-7, the V gene TRBV9; 7 positions match TRBD1. CDR1 is SGDLS and CDR2 is YYNGEE in the germline V gene. The trim removed 4 bases at V and 2 bases at J, leaving 6 bases unmatched. This CDR3 spans 14 amino acids. Here the CDR3 reads CASSLRDSPYEQYF. The CDR3 region has the DNA TGTGCCAGCAGCCTACGGGACAGCCCCTACGAGCAGTACTTC.

The rearrangement joins TRBV6-5 to TRBJ2-7, with TRBD1 matching 7 bases. The junction had 10 bases not matched to a gene; V was cut back by 6 bases and J by 5 bases. CDR1 MNHEY and CDR2 SVGAGI come from the germline V gene. CDR3 length: 14 residues. The CDR3 coding sequence is TGTGCCAGCAGACTTACAGGGGTCGGGGACGAGCAGTACTTC. It codes for CASRLTGVGDEQYF.

The chain employs TRBV5-4 and TRBJ2-4; possible D gene TRBD2, 6 bases. This CDR3 is 14 amino acids long. Germline-derived CDR1 and CDR2 are SGHNT and YYREEE (reference sequence). V was shortened by 4 bases and J by 2 bases, with 10 bases between the two germline ends. For the CDR3, the DNA is TGTGCCAGCAGCGGAGGGGTTTCCAAAAACATTCAGTACTTC. It codes for CASSGGVSKNIQYF.

The chain employs TRBV29-1 and TRBJ2-1, with D maybe TRBD1 (6 bases). V lost 5 bases and J 10 bases, leaving 30 bases between the germline ends. Germline V lookup: CDR1 SQVTM, CDR2 ANQGSEA. The CDR3 consists of 17 residues. Here the CDR3 reads CSVTPGLTRDTSREQFF. The DNA for the CDR3 is TGCAGCGTTACCCCGGGCCTCACCCGGGACACCAGTAGAGAGCAGTTCTTC.